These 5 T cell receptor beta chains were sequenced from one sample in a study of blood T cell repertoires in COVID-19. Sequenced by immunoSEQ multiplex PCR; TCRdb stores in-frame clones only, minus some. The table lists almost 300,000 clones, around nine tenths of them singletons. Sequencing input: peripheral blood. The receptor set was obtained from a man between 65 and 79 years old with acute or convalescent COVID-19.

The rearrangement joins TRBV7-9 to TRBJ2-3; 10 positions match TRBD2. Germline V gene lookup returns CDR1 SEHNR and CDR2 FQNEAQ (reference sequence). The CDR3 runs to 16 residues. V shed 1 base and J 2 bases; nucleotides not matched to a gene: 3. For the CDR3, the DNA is TGTGCCAGCAGCTTAGGTACTAGCGGGAACACAGATACGCAGTATTTT. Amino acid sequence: CASSLGTSGNTDTQYF.

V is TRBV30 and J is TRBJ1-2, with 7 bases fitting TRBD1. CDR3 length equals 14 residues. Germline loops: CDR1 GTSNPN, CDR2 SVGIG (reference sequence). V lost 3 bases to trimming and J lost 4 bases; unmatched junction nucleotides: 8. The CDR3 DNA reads TGTGCCTGGAGGGCGGGACAGTTCGCCTATGGCTACACCTTC. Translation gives CAWRAGQFAYGYTF.

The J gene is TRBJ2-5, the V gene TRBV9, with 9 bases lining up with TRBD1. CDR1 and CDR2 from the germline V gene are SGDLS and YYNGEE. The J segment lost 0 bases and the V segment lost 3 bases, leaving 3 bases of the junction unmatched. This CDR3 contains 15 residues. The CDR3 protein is CASSGDRDYQETQYF. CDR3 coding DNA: TGTGCCAGCAGCGGGGACAGGGATTACCAAGAGACCCAGTACTTC. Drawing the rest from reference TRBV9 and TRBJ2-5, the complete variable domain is DSGVTQTPKHLITATGQRVTLRCSPRSGDLSVYWYQQSLDQGLQFLIQYYNGEERAKGNILERFSAQQFPDLHSELNLSSLELGDSALYFCASSGDRDYQETQYFGPGTRLLVL.

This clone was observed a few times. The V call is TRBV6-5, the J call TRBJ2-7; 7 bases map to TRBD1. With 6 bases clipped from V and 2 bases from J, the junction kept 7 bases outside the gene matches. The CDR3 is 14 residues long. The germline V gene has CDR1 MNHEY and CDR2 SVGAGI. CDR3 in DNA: TGTGCCAGCAGCCCGTGGGACAGACCCTACGAGCAGTACTTC. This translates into CASSPWDRPYEQYF.

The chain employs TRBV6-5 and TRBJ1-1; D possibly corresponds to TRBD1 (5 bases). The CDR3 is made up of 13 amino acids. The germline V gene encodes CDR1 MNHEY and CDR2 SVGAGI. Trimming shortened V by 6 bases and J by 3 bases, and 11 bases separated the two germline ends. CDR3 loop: CASRTREDTEAFF. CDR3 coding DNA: TGTGCCAGCAGAACCAGGGAGGACACTGAAGCTTTCTTT.